The 25 T cell receptor beta chains reported below all come from one sample, sequenced in a study of blood T cell repertoires in COVID-19. Libraries were prepared by immunoSEQ multiplex PCR; TCRdb keeps only in-frame clonotypes and omits some of them. Of some 66,000 clones listed, 91% are singletons. What was sequenced was peripheral blood. The receptors were gathered from a human donor in a cohort sampled during active COVID-19.

This rearrangement joins TRBV6-5 to TRBJ1-1; D remains unclear. CDR3 length: 13 residues. Between the trimmed V and J ends, which lost 0 bases and 7 bases, there was a span of 9 bases. The germline V gene has CDR1 MNHEY and CDR2 SVGAGI. The CDR3 DNA follows: TGTGCCAGCAGTTACTCATTCCGAGATGAAGCTTTCTTT. It yields the protein CASSYSFRDEAFF.

V usage is TRBV6-5 and J usage is TRBJ2-1, with 7 bases that match TRBD1. The CDR3 runs to 15 residues. With V trimmed by 8 bases and J by 7 bases, 14 bases remained unmatched. Germline CDR1 is MNHEY and CDR2 is SVGAGI. DNA of the CDR3: TGTGCCAGCCGCTTTGGGGACAGTCTCGGGAATGAGCAGTTCTTC. This sequence encodes CASRFGDSLGNEQFF.

The rearrangement joins TRBV18 to TRBJ2-1, with D possibly matching TRBD1 (6 bases). CDR1 and CDR2 (germline): KGHSH, LQKENI. There are 14 residues in the CDR3. V was cut by 3 bases and J by 7 bases, with 13 bases left in between. CDR3 nucleotides: TGTGCCAGCTCACCCCGGGCAGGGGAGAATGAGCAGTTCTTC. Translation gives CASSPRAGENEQFF.

CDR3 sequence: CASSTIATNEKLFF. In DNA, the CDR3 is TGCGCCAGCAGTACGATAGCAACTAATGAAAAACTGTTTTTT. The chain uses TRBV4-3 and TRBJ1-4; D call uncertain. Germline loops: CDR1 LGHNA, CDR2 YSLEER. Deletions cut 6 bases from V and 0 bases from J, with 8 bases between. This CDR3 is built from 14 residues.

This clone was counted a single time. The chain combines TRBV3-1 (or the pseudogene TRBV3-2) with TRBJ1-4; 7 bases are a match to TRBD1. The trim removed 1 base at V and 6 bases at J, leaving 5 bases unmatched. The CDR3 extends over 15 amino acids. Germline CDR1 LGHDT, CDR2 YNNKEL (reference sequence). The CDR3 here is CASSQGDRGYEKLFF. The CDR3 bases are TGTGCCAGCAGCCAAGGGGACAGAGGGTATGAAAAACTGTTTTTT.

V gene TRBV2 combines with J gene TRBJ2-2; 12 positions match TRBD1. V gave up 4 bases and J gave up 4 bases; unmatched junction bases: 4. This CDR3 region has 16 residues. Germline lookup yields CDR1 SNHLY and CDR2 FYNNEI. The CDR3 DNA follows: TGTGCCAGCAGTGGGGACAGGGGGCGCGTCACCGGGGAGCTGTTTTTT. Amino acids: CASSGDRGRVTGELFF.

The chain uses TRBV5-4 and TRBJ1-2; weak D call: TRBD1 (5 bases). Germline CDR1 SGHNT, CDR2 YYREEE (reference sequence). Trimming removed 6 bases at V and 8 bases at J, with 20 bases between. This CDR3 spans 14 amino acids. The DNA of the CDR3 is TGTGCCAGCAACTTAGTAGAGGCCGGGGGGGGCTACACCTTC. This gives the protein CASNLVEAGGGYTF.

The V call is TRBV5-6, the J call TRBJ2-2; D perhaps matches TRBD1 (6 bases). Germline V gene sequence: CDR1 SGHDT, CDR2 YYEEEE. V was cut by 6 bases and J by 1 base, with 25 bases left in between. The CDR3 is 19 amino acids. This CDR3 is CASNKEKDRMEKNTGELFF. The CDR3 DNA follows: TGTGCCAGCAACAAAGAGAAGGACAGAATGGAAAAGAACACCGGGGAGCTGTTTTTT. The whole variable domain, filled in from reference TRBV5-6 and TRBJ2-2, reads DAGVTQSPTHLIKTRGQQVTLRCSPKSGHDTVSWYQQALGQGPQFIFQYYEEEERQRGNFPDRFSGHQFPNYSSELNVNALLLGDSALYLCASNKEKDRMEKNTGELFFGEGSRLTVL.

This chain uses TRBV5-1 with TRBJ1-2; 7 nucleotides line up with TRBD1. The CDR3 spans 15 residues. The V gene's germline CDR1 is SGHRS and CDR2 YFSETQ. With 3 bases clipped from V and 8 bases from J, the junction kept 13 bases outside the gene matches. Here the CDR3 DNA reads TGCGCCAGCAGCTCCACGCTCGACAGGGAGGAGGGCTACACCTTC. Amino acid sequence: CASSSTLDREEGYTF. Combining the CDR3 with reference TRBV5-1 and TRBJ1-2 gives the whole variable domain KAGVTQTPRYLIKTRGQQVTLSCSPISGHRSVSWYQQTPGQGLQFLFEYFSETQRNKGNFPGRFSGRQFSNSRSEMNVSTLELGDSALYLCASSSTLDREEGYTFGSGTRLTVV.

This chain connects TRBV7-8 to TRBJ2-1; 10 bases align to TRBD2. The CDR3 sequence is 16 residues long. The germline V gene encodes CDR1 SGHVS and CDR2 FQNEAQ. V trimming: 5 bases; J trimming: 3 bases; junction bases outside the gene matches: 7. The CDR3 loop is CASSLVAGGVYNEQFF. The CDR3 coding sequence is TGTGCCAGCAGCCTGGTAGCGGGAGGCGTCTACAATGAGCAGTTCTTC.

This clone was seen more than once but under ten times. J is TRBJ1-5 and V is TRBV4-1; maybe TRBD1 (5 bases). The germline gives CDR1 MGHRA, CDR2 YSYEKL. The CDR3 loop spans 16 amino acids. V was pared by 0 bases and J by 6 bases, with 15 bases between. DNA for the CDR3: TGCGCCAGCAGCCAAGATGTGGGGCGACAGAGTCAGCCCCAGCATTTT. Translation: CASSQDVGRQSQPQHF.

This clone was observed once. The chain uses TRBV15 and TRBJ2-7; 10 bases match TRBD2. Germline lookup yields CDR1 LNHNV and CDR2 YYDKDF (reference sequence). Germline trimming cut 0 bases from V and 9 bases from J; bases unmatched to any gene: 2. The CDR3 is made up of 13 amino acids. Written as DNA, the CDR3 is TGTGCCACCAGCAGAGATCCTAGCGGGGGGCAGTACTTC. This sequence encodes CATSRDPSGGQYF.

Remarks on this clone: Other DNA sequences in the same sample also yield this CDR3. The rearrangement links TRBV3-1 (or the pseudogene TRBV3-2) to TRBJ1-1, with D hard to call. V gave up 0 bases and J gave up 6 bases, with 5 bases separating them. CDR3 size: 12 residues. Germline CDR1 and CDR2: LGHDT and YNNKEL (reference sequence). In nucleotides, the CDR3 is TGTGCCAGCAGCCAAGATCCCGCTGAAGCTTTCTTT. Translation gives CASSQDPAEAFF.

The gene calls are TRBV29-1 and TRBJ2-4; TRBD1 agrees at 9 bases. V lost 4 bases, J lost 5 bases, and 6 bases stayed unmatched. CDR1 SQVTM and CDR2 ANQGSEA come from the germline V gene. The CDR3 extends over 14 amino acids. For the CDR3, the DNA is TGCAGCGTTGGGACAGGGGAATCCGAAAACATTCAGTACTTC. Its translation: CSVGTGESENIQYF.

This chain joins TRBV29-1 and TRBJ2-7; TRBD1 aligns across 9 bases. Germline V gives CDR1 SQVTM, CDR2 ANQGSEA. Losses at the gene ends were 7 bases for V and 1 base for J; bases not matched to a gene: 8. The CDR3 has 14 residues. CDR3 residues: CSATGTGSSYEQYF. CDR3 DNA sequence: TGCAGCGCCACCGGGACAGGGAGTTCCTACGAGCAGTACTTC.

The J gene is TRBJ1-6, the V gene TRBV7-2; D not resolved. The CDR3 is 16 amino acids. CDR1 is SGHTA and CDR2 is FQGNSA in the germline V gene. V was clipped by 2 bases and J by 9 bases, with 17 bases between them. The CDR3 DNA is TGTGCCAGCAGCTTAAGTCCGGGAAGGGTTGGTTCACCCCTCCACTTT. Residues: CASSLSPGRVGSPLHF.

CDR3 sequence reads: CASGGNGNQPQHF. In DNA form, the CDR3 reads TGTGCCAGCGGAGGGAACGGCAATCAGCCCCAGCATTTT. The rearrangement uses TRBV28 and TRBJ1-5; D is unclear. CDR1 is MDHEN, CDR2 SYDVKM, per germline. CDR3 length: 13 residues. V dropped 8 bases and J dropped 2 bases, with 10 bases sitting between them.

The V call is TRBV29-1, the J call TRBJ2-7, with 14 nucleotides matching TRBD2. V lost 7 bases, J lost 4 bases, and 6 bases stayed unmatched. From germline, CDR1 is SQVTM and CDR2 ANQGSEA. The CDR3 loop spans 14 amino acids. The CDR3 here is CSARGTSGSYEQYF. The DNA for the CDR3 is TGCAGCGCTCGAGGGACTAGCGGGAGTTACGAGCAGTACTTC.

The chain recombines TRBV5-1 with TRBJ2-3; 11 bases align to TRBD2. The CDR3 runs 16 residues. CDR1 and CDR2 from the germline V gene are SGHRS and YFSETQ. V gave up 4 bases and J gave up 2 bases; unmatched junction bases: 6. The CDR3 coding sequence is TGCGCCAGCAGCCCGGGGACTAGCGGAACCACAGATACGCAGTATTTT. It translates to CASSPGTSGTTDTQYF. The variable domain in full, with the rest retrieved from reference TRBV5-1 and TRBJ2-3, is KAGVTQTPRYLIKTRGQQVTLSCSPISGHRSVSWYQQTPGQGLQFLFEYFSETQRNKGNFPGRFSGRQFSNSRSEMNVSTLELGDSALYLCASSPGTSGTTDTQYFGPGTRLTVL.

Written as DNA, the CDR3 is TGTGCCAGCTCACAAATGCAGAACTCTGGAAACACCATATATTTT. It translates to CASSQMQNSGNTIYF. V gene TRBV18 combines with J gene TRBJ1-3; D remains ambiguous. V was cut by 4 bases and J by 0 bases, with 10 bases left in between. This CDR3 has 15 residues. Germline CDR1 KGHSH, CDR2 LQKENI.

This clone was picked up one time. The chain couples TRBV3-1 (or the pseudogene TRBV3-2) to TRBJ2-3, with 8 bases matching TRBD1. V shed 4 bases and J 2 bases; nucleotides not matched to a gene: 8. The germline V gene has CDR1 LGHDT and CDR2 YNNKEL (reference sequence). This CDR3 region has 16 residues. The CDR3 reads CASSPRTGRHTDTQYF. CDR3 in DNA: TGTGCCAGCAGCCCCCGGACAGGGAGGCACACAGATACGCAGTATTTT.

Concerning this clone itself: The sample contains more than one DNA sequence encoding this CDR3. The rearrangement joins TRBV28 to TRBJ2-7; 7 bases are shared with TRBD1. The V gene end was trimmed by 6 bases and the J gene end by 1 base; junction bases not matched to a gene: 6. Germline V gene lookup returns CDR1 MDHEN and CDR2 SYDVKM. This CDR3 has 14 residues. Here the CDR3 DNA reads TGTGCCAGCAGACGAGACAGGGCTTCCTACGAGCAGTACTTC. Translated, it gives CASRRDRASYEQYF.

This clone has just one count. J is TRBJ1-6 and V is TRBV6-5; D unresolved. CDR3 length: 13 amino acids. V lost 6 bases, J lost 5 bases, and 8 bases lay in between. Germline V gene sequence: CDR1 MNHEY, CDR2 SVGAGI. The CDR3 coding sequence is TGTGCCAGCAGCCCGGGAAATAATTCACCCCTCCACTTT. Its translation: CASSPGNNSPLHF.

The J gene is TRBJ1-1, the V gene TRBV29-1; 10 bases are shared with TRBD1. Germline trimming cut 7 bases from V and 3 bases from J; bases unmatched to any gene: 11. CDR1 and CDR2 from the germline V gene are SQVTM and ANQGSEA. This CDR3 spans 15 amino acids. The CDR3 reads CSAHPGQGMDTEAFF. CDR3 coding DNA: TGCAGCGCCCACCCGGGACAGGGGATGGACACTGAAGCTTTCTTT.

The chain has TRBV6-5 and TRBJ2-1, with TRBD2 matching 9 bases. The CDR3 is made up of 14 amino acids. Germline V CDR1 and CDR2: MNHEY, SVGAGI. The ends lost 7 bases at V and 8 bases at J; junction bases unmatched: 9. The DNA of the CDR3 is TGTGCCAGCAATTCCCTAGCGGGGAAGCATGAGCAGTTCTTC. Translated: CASNSLAGKHEQFF.